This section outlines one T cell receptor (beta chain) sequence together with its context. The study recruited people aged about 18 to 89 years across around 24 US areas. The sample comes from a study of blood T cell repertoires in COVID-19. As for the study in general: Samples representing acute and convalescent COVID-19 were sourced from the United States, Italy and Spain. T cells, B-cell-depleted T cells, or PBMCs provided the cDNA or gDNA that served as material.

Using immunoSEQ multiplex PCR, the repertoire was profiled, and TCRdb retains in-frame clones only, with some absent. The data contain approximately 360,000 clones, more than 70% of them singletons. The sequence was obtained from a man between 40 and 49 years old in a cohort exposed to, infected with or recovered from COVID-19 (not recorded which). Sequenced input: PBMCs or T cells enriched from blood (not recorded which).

The CDR3 here is CASTFSNTGLTEAFF. CDR3 nucleotides: TGTGCCAGCACCTTCTCTAACACAGGGCTCACTGAAGCTTTCTTT. This chain uses TRBV27 with TRBJ1-1; D is perhaps TRBD1 (6 bases). Germline CDR1 and CDR2: MNHEY and SMNVEV (reference sequence). The CDR3 spans 15 residues. Trimming stripped 7 bases from V and 4 bases from J, with 19 bases between.